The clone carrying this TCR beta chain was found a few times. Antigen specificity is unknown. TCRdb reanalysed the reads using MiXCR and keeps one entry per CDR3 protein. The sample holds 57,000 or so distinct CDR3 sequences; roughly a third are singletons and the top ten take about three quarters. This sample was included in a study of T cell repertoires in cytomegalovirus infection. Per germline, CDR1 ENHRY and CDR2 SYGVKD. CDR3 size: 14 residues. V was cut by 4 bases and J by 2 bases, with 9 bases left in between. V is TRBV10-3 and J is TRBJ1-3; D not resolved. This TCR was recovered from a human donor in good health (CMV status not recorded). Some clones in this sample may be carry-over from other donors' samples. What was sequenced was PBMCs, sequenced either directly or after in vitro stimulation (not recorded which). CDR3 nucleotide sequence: TGTGCCATCAGTGGAGAACCCCCTGGAAACACCATATATTTT. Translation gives CAISGEPPGNTIYF.